The 19 T cell receptor beta chains below were found in one sample sequenced in a study of CD8 T cells in Susac syndrome. Roughly 0.45 to 1 ug RNA was reverse transcribed with random hexamers. TCRdb re-derived calls from the immunoSEQ multiplex PCR reads in MiXCR, one entry per CDR3 protein. The sample lists tens of thousands of distinct CDR3 sequences, roughly 93% occurring once. The sample was CD8+ T cells from PBMCs. All receptors derive from a human donor in good health.

V and J are TRBV7-8 and TRBJ2-7; D is unresolved. The CDR3 is 15 residues long. Germline values: CDR1 SGHVS, CDR2 FQNEAQ. The V gene lost 5 bases and the J gene lost 1 base, with 15 bases spanning the gap. The CDR3 bases are TGTGCCAGCAGCGAGCGTGGTCTTAGTTCCTACGAGCAGTACTTC. Its protein product is CASSERGLSSYEQYF.

V is TRBV24-1 and J is TRBJ2-5; D may be TRBD1 (6 bases). The CDR3 length is 16 residues. Trimming removed 4 bases at V and 4 bases at J, with 18 bases between. Germline CDR1 is KGHDR and CDR2 is SFDVKD. The CDR3 DNA reads TGTGCCACCAGTGACCGCCGCGGACAGCCCGGAGAGACCCAGTACTTC. Translated, it gives CATSDRRGQPGETQYF.

The genes are TRBV20-1 and TRBJ2-7; 12 bases align to TRBD2. The ends lost 0 bases at V and 0 bases at J; junction bases unmatched: 3. CDR1 DFQATT and CDR2 SNEGSKA come from the germline V gene (reference sequence). This CDR3 has 16 residues. The CDR3 DNA sequence: TGCAGTGCTAGAGATACTAGCGGGAGGCCCTCCTACGAGCAGTACTTC. Its protein is CSARDTSGRPSYEQYF.

This sequence joins TRBV28 and TRBJ2-5; D possibly matches TRBD1 or TRBD2 (5 bases each). This CDR3 spans 15 amino acids. Trimming pared 6 bases from V and 5 bases from J, leaving 19 bases between. Germline CDR1 reads MDHEN; CDR2 reads SYDVKM. In nucleotides, the CDR3 is TGTGCCAGCAGAAAAGGGACGGACGTAGAGGAGACCCAGTACTTC. It encodes CASRKGTDVEETQYF.

The chain is built from TRBV19 and TRBJ2-7; possible D gene TRBD1, 5 bases. Germline CDR1 and CDR2: LNHDA and SQIVND (reference sequence). The V end was cut by 4 bases, the J end by 5 bases, with 15 bases between. The CDR3 totals 14 residues. The CDR3 nucleotides are TGTGCCAGTAGTAACCCCAGGGAAGATCACGAGCAGTACTTC. It translates to CASSNPREDHEQYF.

The rearrangement links TRBV14 to TRBJ2-7; D is perhaps TRBD2 (6 bases). Germline CDR1 is SGHDN and CDR2 is FVKESK. The V and J ends lost 2 bases and 4 bases respectively, with 15 bases between them. CDR3 length: 15 residues. CDR3 sequence: CASSQLEGYGYEQYF. CDR3 sequence (DNA): TGTGCCAGCAGCCAACTGGAGGGTTATGGTTACGAGCAGTACTTC.

This clonotype was counted a single time. This sequence joins TRBV19 and TRBJ1-3, with D perhaps TRBD1 (5 bases). Looked up from germline, CDR1 is LNHDA and CDR2 is SQIVND (reference sequence). V gave up 6 bases and J gave up 0 bases, with 6 bases separating them. The CDR3 covers 13 residues. The CDR3 coding sequence is TGTGCCAGTAGCCAGGGCTCTGGAAACACCATATATTTT. Amino acid sequence: CASSQGSGNTIYF. The full variable domain, rest sourced from reference TRBV19 and TRBJ1-3, is DGGITQSPKYLFRKEGQNVTLSCEQNLNHDAMYWYRQDPGQGLRLIYYSQIVNDFQKGDIAEGYSVSREKKESFPLTVTSAQKNPTAFYLCASSQGSGNTIYFGEGSWLTVV.

The V and J genes are TRBV2 and TRBJ1-4, with TRBD1 as a possible D gene (5 bases). CDR3 size: 15 residues. Germline loops: CDR1 SNHLY, CDR2 FYNNEI. Trimming pared 7 bases from V and 14 bases from J, leaving 26 bases between. CDR3 in DNA: TGTGCCAGCACGGCCCCCACAGGTCTACATGAGTGGCTGTTTTTT. This codes for CASTAPTGLHEWLFF.

The chain couples TRBV7-9 to TRBJ1-1, with 7 nucleotides matching TRBD1. The CDR3 has 14 residues. Germline V gene lookup returns CDR1 SEHNR and CDR2 FQNEAQ (reference sequence). V was pared by 6 bases and J by 1 base, with 5 bases of the junction left unmatched. The CDR3 spells CASRAGQSNTEAFF. Here the CDR3 DNA reads TGTGCCAGCAGGGCGGGACAGTCGAACACTGAAGCTTTCTTT.

The chain combines TRBV28 with TRBJ2-2; D may be TRBD1 (5 bases). V lost 4 bases to trimming and J lost 3 bases, with 9 bases between them. The CDR3 consists of 14 residues. The germline gives CDR1 MDHEN, CDR2 SYDVKM. The CDR3 loop is CASSSPRDTGELFF. In DNA, the CDR3 is TGTGCCAGCAGTTCCCCCAGGGACACCGGGGAGCTGTTTTTT. The whole variable domain, filled in from reference TRBV28 and TRBJ2-2, reads DVKVTQSSRYLVKRTGEKVFLECVQDMDHENMFWYRQDPGLGLRLIYFSYDVKMKEKGDIPEGYSVSREKKERFSLILESASTNQTSMYLCASSSPRDTGELFFGEGSRLTVL.

For the CDR3, the DNA is TGCAGCGTTCTGCAAGGGGTCTACGAGCAGTACTTC. Amino acids: CSVLQGVYEQYF. The rearrangement joins TRBV29-1 to TRBJ2-7, with a possible D match to TRBD1 (5 bases). Germline V gene data show CDR1 as SQVTM and CDR2 as ANQGSEA. This CDR3 spans 12 amino acids. V was cut by 5 bases and J by 3 bases, with 11 bases left in between.

The chain employs TRBV7-6 and TRBJ2-7, with D unclear. The CDR3 loop spans 13 amino acids. The V end was cut by 2 bases, the J end by 5 bases, with 10 bases between. Germline values: CDR1 SGHVS, CDR2 FNYEAQ. The DNA for the CDR3 is TGTGCCAGCAGCTTAAGGATAAGCGACGAGCAGTACTTC. This gives the protein CASSLRISDEQYF.

The CDR3 sequence: CASSLGTGFEQYF. Written as DNA, the CDR3 is TGTGCCAGCAGTTTAGGGACAGGGTTTGAGCAGTACTTC. The J gene is TRBJ2-7, the V gene TRBV12-3 or TRBV12-4; TRBD1 matches at 8 bases. The CDR3 length is 13 residues. Unmatched junction bases numbered 3, after V lost 1 base and J lost 7 bases.

This clonotype was detected a few times. This chain connects TRBV29-1 to TRBJ2-7, with 12 bases fitting TRBD2. With V trimmed by 1 base and J by 9 bases, 16 bases remained unmatched. The germline CDR1 and CDR2 sequences are SQVTM and ANQGSEA. CDR3 length: 17 residues. The CDR3 here is CSVEGDYPTSGSNGQYF. CDR3 sequence (DNA): TGCAGCGTTGAAGGGGACTACCCGACTAGCGGGAGTAATGGGCAGTACTTC.

The chain uses TRBV4-1 and TRBJ1-5; no clear D. Germline CDR1 MGHRA, CDR2 YSYEKL. There are 15 residues in the CDR3. Between the trimmed V and J ends, which lost 4 bases and 3 bases, there was a span of 13 bases. CDR3 in amino acids: CASSLRTGPNQPQHF. The CDR3 DNA follows: TGCGCCAGCAGCCTCCGAACGGGCCCCAATCAGCCCCAGCATTTT.

This clonotype was seen a single time. The chain links TRBV27 to TRBJ2-7; 13 positions match TRBD2. V lost 5 bases to trimming and J lost 5 bases; unmatched junction nucleotides: 3. This CDR3 spans 14 amino acids. Germline V gene lookup returns CDR1 MNHEY and CDR2 SMNVEV (reference sequence). This CDR3 is CASSGLAGVHEQYF. The CDR3 nucleotides read TGTGCCAGCAGTGGACTAGCGGGAGTCCACGAGCAGTACTTC.

The chain couples TRBV3-1 to TRBJ2-1; possible D gene TRBD2, 6 bases. Germline CDR1 is LGHDT and CDR2 is YNNKEL (reference sequence). The V end lost 3 bases, the J end lost 9 bases, and 9 bases lay between the germline ends. The CDR3 extends over 12 amino acids. CDR3 region: CASSHGTSEQFF. The CDR3 bases are TGTGCCAGCAGCCATGGGACTTCTGAGCAGTTCTTC.

V usage is TRBV14 and J usage is TRBJ2-1, with TRBD2 matching over 9 bases. CDR1 and CDR2 (germline): SGHDN, FVKESK. J gave up 4 bases and V 2 bases, and 6 bases lay outside the gene matches. This CDR3 region has 16 residues. In DNA form, the CDR3 reads TGTGCCAGCAGCCAATTCTTAGCGGGAGAGTACAATGAGCAGTTCTTC. It translates to CASSQFLAGEYNEQFF.

The chain joins TRBV20-1 to TRBJ2-5; 16 bases are a match to TRBD2. CDR3 length: 21 amino acids. Unmatched junction bases numbered 19, after V lost 5 bases and J lost 1 base. Germline values: CDR1 DFQATT, CDR2 SNEGSKA (reference sequence). The CDR3 DNA follows: TGCAGTGCTCCTAAGACCCCTCCCCCGGGACTAGCGGGAGGGCCCCAAGAGACCCAGTACTTC. Its protein product is CSAPKTPPPGLAGGPQETQYF.